The TCR beta chain under discussion was sequenced for a study of cytomegalovirus exposure and HLA in healthy donors. Study summary: Some 85 million unique TCRs, all from HLA-typed donors, were included in an early release of the data.

CDR3 length: 11 residues. V lost 3 bases to trimming and J lost 10 bases, with 10 bases between them. The V gene's germline CDR1 is SGHDT and CDR2 YYEEEE. PCR amplification relied on 60 Vbeta primers (plus 13 Jbeta primers). Here immunoSEQ multiplex PCR was the method, and the copy in TCRdb shows in-frame clones only, minus some. The table records just under 95,000 clones, roughly four fifths of them present only once. The sequence came from a human donor in good health. The sequenced material came from PBMCs. The rearrangement joins TRBV5-6 to TRBJ1-1, with D tentatively TRBD1 (5 bases). The CDR3 spells CASSSPGGAFF. The CDR3 DNA follows: TGTGCCAGCAGCTCGCCCGGGGGAGCTTTCTTT.